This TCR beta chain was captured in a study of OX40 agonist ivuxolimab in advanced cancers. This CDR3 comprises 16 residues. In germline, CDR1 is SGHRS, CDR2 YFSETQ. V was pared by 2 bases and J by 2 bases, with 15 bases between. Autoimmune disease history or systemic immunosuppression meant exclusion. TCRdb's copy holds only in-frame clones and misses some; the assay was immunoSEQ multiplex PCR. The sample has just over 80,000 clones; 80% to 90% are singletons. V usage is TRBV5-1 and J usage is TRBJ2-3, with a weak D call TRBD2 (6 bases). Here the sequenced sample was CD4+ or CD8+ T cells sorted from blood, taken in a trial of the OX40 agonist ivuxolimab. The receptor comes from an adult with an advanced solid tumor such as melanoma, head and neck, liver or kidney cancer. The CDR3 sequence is CASSLFSGDTTDTQYF. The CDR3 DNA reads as TGCGCCAGCAGCTTATTTAGCGGAGACACCACAGATACGCAGTATTTT.